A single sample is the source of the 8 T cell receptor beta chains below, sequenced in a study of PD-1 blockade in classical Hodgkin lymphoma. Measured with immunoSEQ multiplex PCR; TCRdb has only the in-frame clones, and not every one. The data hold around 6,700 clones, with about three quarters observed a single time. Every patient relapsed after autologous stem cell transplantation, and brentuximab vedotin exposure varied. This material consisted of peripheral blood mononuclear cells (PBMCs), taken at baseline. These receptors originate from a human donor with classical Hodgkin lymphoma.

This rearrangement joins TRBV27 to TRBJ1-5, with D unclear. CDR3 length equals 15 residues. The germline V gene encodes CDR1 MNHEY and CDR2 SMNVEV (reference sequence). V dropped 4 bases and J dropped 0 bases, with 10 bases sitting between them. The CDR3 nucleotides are TGTGCCAGCAGTTCCGACGGCCGTAGCAATCAGCCCCAGCATTTT. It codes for CASSSDGRSNQPQHF.

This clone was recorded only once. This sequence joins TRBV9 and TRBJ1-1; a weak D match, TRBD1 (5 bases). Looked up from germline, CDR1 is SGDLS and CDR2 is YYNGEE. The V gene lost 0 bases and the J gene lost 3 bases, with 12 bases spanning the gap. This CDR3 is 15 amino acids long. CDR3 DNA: TGTGCCAGCAGCGTAGATTCCGGAGGGGACACTGAAGCTTTCTTT. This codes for CASSVDSGGDTEAFF.

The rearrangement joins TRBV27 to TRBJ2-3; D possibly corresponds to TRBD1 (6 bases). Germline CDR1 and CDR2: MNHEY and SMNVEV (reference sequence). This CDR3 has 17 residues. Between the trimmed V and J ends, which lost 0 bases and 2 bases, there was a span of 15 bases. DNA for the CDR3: TGTGCCAGCAGTTTATCACCCACAGGGAAGTCCACAGATACGCAGTATTTT. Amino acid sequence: CASSLSPTGKSTDTQYF.

This chain's CDR3 is CASKTNTGELFF. CDR3 nucleotides: TGTGCCAGCAAGACAAACACCGGGGAGCTGTTTTTT. This sequence joins TRBV2 and TRBJ2-2; D is ambiguous. V was clipped by 7 bases and J by 2 bases, with 5 bases between them. Germline V CDR1 and CDR2: SNHLY, FYNNEI. The CDR3 has 12 residues.

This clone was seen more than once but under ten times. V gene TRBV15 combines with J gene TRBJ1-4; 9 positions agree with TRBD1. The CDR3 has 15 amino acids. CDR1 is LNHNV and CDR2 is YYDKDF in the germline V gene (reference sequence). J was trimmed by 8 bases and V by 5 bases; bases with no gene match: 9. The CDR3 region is CATSAPQGAGEKLFF. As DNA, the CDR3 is TGTGCCACCAGCGCCCCACAGGGGGCGGGGGAAAAACTGTTTTTT.

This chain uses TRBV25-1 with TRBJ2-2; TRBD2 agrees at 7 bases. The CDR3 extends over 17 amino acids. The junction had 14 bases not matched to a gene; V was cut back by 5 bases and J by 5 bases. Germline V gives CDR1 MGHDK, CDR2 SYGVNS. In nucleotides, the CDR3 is TGTGCCAGCAGTTCACAGATTAGCGGGCTTGGGACCGGGGAGCTGTTTTTT. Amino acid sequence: CASSSQISGLGTGELFF. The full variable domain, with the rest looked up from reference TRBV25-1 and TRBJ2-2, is EADIYQTPRYLVIGTGKKITLECSQTMGHDKMYWYQQDPGMELHLIHYSYGVNSTEKGDLSSESTVSRIRTEHFPLTLESARPSHTSQYLCASSSQISGLGTGELFFGEGSRLTVL.

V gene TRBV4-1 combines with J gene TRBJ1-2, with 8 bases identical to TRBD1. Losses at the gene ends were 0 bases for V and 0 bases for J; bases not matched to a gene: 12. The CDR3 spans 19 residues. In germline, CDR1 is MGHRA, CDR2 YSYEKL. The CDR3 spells CASSQEGAAGGDSNYGYTF. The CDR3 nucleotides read TGCGCCAGCAGCCAAGAAGGGGCGGCAGGGGGCGATTCTAACTATGGCTACACCTTC.

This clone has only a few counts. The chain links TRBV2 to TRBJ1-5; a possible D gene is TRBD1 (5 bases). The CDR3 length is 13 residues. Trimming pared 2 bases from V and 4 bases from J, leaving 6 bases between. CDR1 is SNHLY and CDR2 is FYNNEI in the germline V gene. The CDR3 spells CASSERTNQPQHF. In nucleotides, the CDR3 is TGTGCCAGCAGTGAACGGACAAATCAGCCCCAGCATTTT.